Sequencing of this TCR beta chain was carried out in a study of Graves' ophthalmopathy and Graves' hyperthyroidism. The CDR3 spans 14 residues. The sequenced template was RNA, covering the TCR beta CDR3 region. The authors performed first-round RT-PCR with HTBI primers and then a second-round multiplex PCR. A single record per CDR3 protein comes from TCRdb applying MiXCR to the multiplex PCR reads. This table has over a million distinct CDR3 sequences, less than 45% appearing once. The chain is built from TRBV12-3 or TRBV12-4 and TRBJ2-7; TRBD2 matches at 8 bases. The DNA end lines up better with TRBJ2-4; the J call may be wrong. Sequencing was done on a sample of peripheral blood or thyroid tissue (not recorded which). The clonotype was recovered from an adult man with Graves' hyperthyroidism. Here the CDR3 reads CASSLGRGVNIQYF. The DNA for the CDR3 is TGTGCCAGCAGTTTGGGGCGGGGGGTAAACATTCAGTACTTC.